The present T cell receptor (beta chain) was sequenced within a study of T and B cells in COVID-19 patients. In the study overall: Most recovered patients had mild to moderate COVID-19 treated as outpatients. The recovered cohort's median age was about 35 years, versus roughly 63 years in active infection. Study-wide findings and caveats: CD4+, regulatory T cell, CD8+ and sorted SARS-CoV-2-responsive or tetramer+ T cells were not yet sequenced. Patients with COVID-19 reportedly showed strongly skewed T cell receptor beta variable and joining gene usage.

TRB rearrangements were amplified by multiplex PCR with BIOMED2 TRB-A/B primers. MiXCR was run by TCRdb on the multiplex PCR reads, yielding one entry per CDR3 protein. This table holds tens of thousands of distinct CDR3 sequences, 25% to 35% found once. In this sample, this clonotype is medium-sized (0.01 to 0.1%). As yet, its antigen is unknown. Each TRB amplification used roughly 220-550 ng of genomic DNA from blood. With 5 bases clipped from V and 5 bases from J, the junction kept 9 bases outside the gene matches. Germline V lookup: CDR1 LNHDA, CDR2 SQIVND (reference sequence). The CDR3 has 15 amino acids.

The receptor was derived from a human donor who had recovered from COVID-19. This chain uses TRBV19 with TRBJ1-2; 9 bases fit TRBD1. Sequencing was done on a sample of blood. CDR3 nucleotide sequence: TGTGCCAGTAGTCAGGGACAGGGTCGACGTTATGGCTACACCTTC. It encodes CASSQGQGRRYGYTF.